The 27 T cell receptor beta chains below all came from one sample that was sequenced in a study of cytomegalovirus exposure and HLA in healthy donors (dated by TCRdb to 2015 to 2018). The method behind the library was the immunoSEQ multiplex PCR assay. A mixture of 60 forward primers for TCR Vbeta segments and 13 reverse primers for TCR Jbeta segments was used in the multiplex PCR. TCRdb took over this immuneACCESS table, retaining in-frame rearrangements with V and J assigned. Such tables are incomplete; in checked studies, under half of the missing clones stem from an unresolved V gene, and the remainder is unexplained. Across this sample there are more than 110,000 clones, with about 76% seen only once. The top ten clonotypes cover around 3.6% of the sample. The sample consisted of PBMCs. The origin of the receptors is a man aged 18 to 30 in good health and CMV-seronegative.

The gene calls are TRBV11-2 and TRBJ2-1; a weak D match, TRBD2 (7 bases). The V and J ends lost 5 bases and 4 bases respectively, with 24 bases between them. The CDR3 is made up of 18 amino acids. CDR1 and CDR2 (germline): SGHAT, FQNNGV. CDR3 residues: CASSLRLDRGGAYNEQFF. CDR3 DNA sequence: TGTGCCAGCAGCCTGAGACTAGATAGGGGGGGGGCTTACAATGAGCAGTTCTTC.

This clone has only one observation. The chain joins TRBV14 to TRBJ2-7; TRBD1 is a possible D gene (6 bases). The CDR3 sequence is 15 residues long. CDR1 is SGHDN, CDR2 FVKESK, per germline. Trimming left V 2 bases short and J 3 bases short, with 14 bases between. The CDR3 region is CASSQFLRGNYEQYF. In DNA form, the CDR3 reads TGTGCCAGCAGCCAATTCCTCAGGGGCAACTACGAGCAGTACTTC.

The chain is built from TRBV6-5 and TRBJ1-1; D unclear. Germline V gene sequence: CDR1 MNHEY, CDR2 SVGAGI. Trimming pared 5 bases from V and 1 base from J, leaving 11 bases between. This CDR3 is 14 amino acids long. CDR3 protein: CASSPPRGNTEAFF. The DNA of the CDR3 is TGTGCCAGCAGTCCCCCCCGGGGGAACACTGAAGCTTTCTTT.

The chain links TRBV2 to TRBJ2-4; no clear D. Trimming removed 1 base at V and 2 bases at J, with 6 bases between. The CDR3 contains 14 residues. Germline CDR1 and CDR2: SNHLY and FYNNEI. CDR3 in amino acids: CASSEDTSKNIQYF. The CDR3, as DNA: TGTGCCAGCAGTGAAGACACGTCCAAAAACATTCAGTACTTC.

The chain recombines TRBV10-3 with TRBJ1-2; 8 nucleotides line up with TRBD1. The CDR3 consists of 13 residues. CDR1 ENHRY and CDR2 SYGVKD come from the germline V gene. V gave up 6 bases and J gave up 8 bases; unmatched junction bases: 8. Written as DNA, the CDR3 is TGTGCCATCAGGAAGACAGGGGACGGAGGCTACACCTTC. As protein: CAIRKTGDGGYTF.

This clone is a singleton in its sample. V and J are TRBV6-5 and TRBJ1-2; 7 positions match TRBD1. This CDR3 has 12 amino acids. Germline V gene sequence: CDR1 MNHEY, CDR2 SVGAGI. The V segment lost 5 bases and the J segment 4 bases; nucleotides outside the gene matches: 1. The DNA of the CDR3 is TGTGCCAGCAGTGACAGGGCCTATGGCTACACCTTC. It specifies CASSDRAYGYTF.

The rearrangement links TRBV7-3 to TRBJ2-5; 9 positions match TRBD1. Germline V gene sequence: CDR1 SGHTA, CDR2 FQGTGA. Trimming removed 1 base from V and 3 bases from J; junction bases left unmatched: 12. CDR3 length: 18 amino acids. The CDR3 loop is CASSLRGQGISIEETQYF. DNA of the CDR3: TGTGCCAGCAGCTTAAGGGGACAGGGTATTAGTATAGAAGAGACCCAGTACTTC.

The V and J genes are TRBV28 and TRBJ2-7; perhaps TRBD2 as D (6 bases). The CDR3 loop spans 15 amino acids. Germline loops: CDR1 MDHEN, CDR2 SYDVKM. V shed 6 bases and J shed 0 bases, with 15 bases lying between them. CDR3 sequence (DNA): TGTGCCAGCAGGTGGGCGGGACCGAGCTCCTACGAGCAGTACTTC. It encodes CASRWAGPSSYEQYF.

The chain recombines TRBV16 with TRBJ2-7; TRBD2 matches at 7 bases. CDR1 and CDR2 (germline): KGHSY, FQNENV. The CDR3 is 19 amino acids. J was trimmed by 0 bases and V by 2 bases; bases with no gene match: 16. The chain's CDR3 is CASSQPNPGLADNSYEQYF. DNA for the CDR3: TGTGCCAGCAGCCAACCCAATCCCGGCCTAGCGGATAACTCCTACGAGCAGTACTTC.

The rearrangement uses TRBV5-5 and TRBJ2-3; 9 nucleotides align to TRBD2. The CDR3 is 16 amino acids. Germline CDR1 is SGHKS and CDR2 is YYEKEE (reference sequence). The trim removed 0 bases at V and 2 bases at J, leaving 4 bases unmatched. CDR3 in DNA: TGTGCCAGCAGCTTGGTTGCTAGCGGGGCCACAGATACGCAGTATTTT. The encoded protein is CASSLVASGATDTQYF.

The J gene is TRBJ2-3, the V gene TRBV6-5; 8 bases are shared with TRBD2. The CDR3 is made up of 15 amino acids. CDR1 MNHEY and CDR2 SVGAGI come from the germline V gene. Trimming at V came to 7 bases and at J to 2 bases, leaving 8 bases not matched to a gene. This chain's CDR3 is CASKSSGRVTDTQYF. CDR3 coding DNA: TGTGCCAGCAAGTCTAGCGGGCGGGTCACAGATACGCAGTATTTT.

In the case of this clone: Other DNA sequences in this specimen translate into the identical CDR3. This sequence joins TRBV6-5 and TRBJ2-3, with a tentative D call TRBD1 (6 bases). The V end was cut by 0 bases, the J end by 6 bases, with 7 bases between. The CDR3 has 13 amino acids. Germline values: CDR1 MNHEY, CDR2 SVGAGI. The CDR3 bases are TGTGCCAGCAGTTACTCGAGGGGGGATACGCAGTATTTT. Translation gives CASSYSRGDTQYF.

The chain uses TRBV5-8 and TRBJ1-2, with no clear D. Between the trimmed V and J ends, which lost 2 bases and 4 bases, there was a span of 12 bases. The CDR3 has 14 amino acids. Germline V gene sequence: CDR1 SGHTS, CDR2 YDEGEE. CDR3 in DNA: TGTGCCAGCAGCTTTCAAGGAGACCTCTATGGCTACACCTTC. Amino acid sequence: CASSFQGDLYGYTF.

This clone has more than one count but fewer than ten. The rearrangement joins TRBV4-2 to TRBJ2-7, with 11 bases matching TRBD2. The CDR3 loop spans 16 amino acids. J lost 4 bases, V lost 0 bases, and 5 bases had no gene match. The germline V gene has CDR1 LGHNA and CDR2 YNFKEQ. CDR3 sequence reads: CASSQEVTSGTYEQYF. The CDR3 DNA sequence: TGTGCCAGCAGCCAAGAAGTGACTAGCGGGACTTACGAGCAGTACTTC.

The chain links TRBV5-4 to TRBJ2-7, with D possibly being TRBD1 (6 bases). The CDR3 sequence is 14 residues long. Germline V lookup: CDR1 SGHNT, CDR2 YYREEE (reference sequence). Trimming took off 6 bases at V and 6 bases at J, with 19 bases between the two ends. CDR3 sequence reads: CASTHREPLGEQYF. The CDR3, as DNA: TGTGCCAGCACCCACAGGGAACCCCTAGGCGAGCAGTACTTC. Using reference TRBV5-4 and TRBJ2-7 for the parts outside the CDR3, the full variable domain is ETGVTQSPTHLIKTRGQQVTLRCSSQSGHNTVSWYQQALGQGPQFIFQYYREEENGRGNFPPRFSGLQFPNYSSELNVNALELDDSALYLCASTHREPLGEQYFGPGTRLTVT.

CDR3 protein: CAWRGLGTSGTPAYSEQYF. CDR3 bases: TGTGCCTGGAGGGGTCTCGGGACTAGCGGGACCCCAGCCTATTCTGAGCAGTACTTC. This chain uses TRBV30 with TRBJ2-7, with 13 positions matching TRBD2. The V gene end was trimmed by 3 bases and the J gene end by 7 bases; junction bases not matched to a gene: 21. This CDR3 spans 19 amino acids. CDR1 is GTSNPN, CDR2 SVGIG, per germline (reference sequence).

V is TRBV5-5 and J is TRBJ2-5, with 9 bases matching TRBD2. The DNA end is more similar to TRBJ2-7, so the J call may be wrong. The CDR3 extends over 15 amino acids. The germline V gene has CDR1 SGHKS and CDR2 YYEKEE (reference sequence). The chain's CDR3 is CASRSVAGVGYEQYF. The CDR3, as DNA: TGTGCCAGCAGATCTGTAGCGGGAGTGGGCTACGAGCAGTACTTC.

The chain employs TRBV27 and TRBJ2-1, with 8 bases aligning to TRBD2. Losses at the gene ends were 5 bases for V and 1 base for J; bases not matched to a gene: 1. The germline V gene encodes CDR1 MNHEY and CDR2 SMNVEV (reference sequence). The CDR3 consists of 14 residues. CDR3 amino acids: CASSRGGSYNEQFF. In DNA, the CDR3 is TGTGCCAGCAGTCGGGGGGGTTCCTACAATGAGCAGTTCTTC.

V is TRBV6-5 and J is TRBJ2-2; D perhaps matches TRBD2 (6 bases). This CDR3 region has 16 residues. Trimming stripped 0 bases from V and 2 bases from J, with 10 bases between. From germline, CDR1 is MNHEY and CDR2 SVGAGI. CDR3 DNA: TGTGCCAGCAGTTACTCGGGCGGGATAAACACCGGGGAGCTGTTTTTT. As protein: CASSYSGGINTGELFF.

The V and J genes are TRBV5-4 and TRBJ1-1; possibly TRBD1 for D (5 bases). V shed 4 bases and J shed 5 bases, with 12 bases lying between them. This CDR3 has 13 amino acids. Per germline, CDR1 SGHNT and CDR2 YYREEE (reference sequence). The CDR3 coding sequence is TGTGCCAGCAGCCTCCAGGGAGGGACTGAAGCTTTCTTT. Translated, it gives CASSLQGGTEAFF.

The J gene is TRBJ2-5, the V gene TRBV18, with D perhaps TRBD1 (5 bases). Germline-derived CDR1 and CDR2 are KGHSH and LQKENI. Trimming removed 2 bases from V and 2 bases from J, with 9 bases in between. The CDR3 consists of 14 residues. The CDR3 protein is CASSPSQGQETQYF. DNA of the CDR3: TGTGCCAGCTCACCATCCCAGGGTCAAGAGACCCAGTACTTC.

The sample holds a few counts of this clone. This sample includes further DNA sequences coding for the same CDR3. The chain has TRBV29-1 and TRBJ2-1; D may be TRBD2 (6 bases). Trimming removed 3 bases at V and 4 bases at J, with 10 bases between. The CDR3 has 13 amino acids. Germline V lookup: CDR1 SQVTM, CDR2 ANQGSEA. The chain's CDR3 is CSVDSGLYNEQFF. The CDR3 nucleotides read TGCAGCGTTGATAGCGGCCTATACAATGAGCAGTTCTTC.

In this sample, this clone turned up once. The chain carries TRBV7-9 and TRBJ1-5; D not resolved. Between the trimmed V and J ends, which lost 5 bases and 3 bases, there was a span of 20 bases. Germline V gene sequence: CDR1 SEHNR, CDR2 FQNEAQ (reference sequence). This CDR3 comprises 17 residues. This chain's CDR3 is CASSPSTYRDPNQPQHF. The DNA of the CDR3 is TGTGCCAGCAGCCCATCTACCTACAGAGACCCCAATCAGCCCCAGCATTTT. The variable domain in full, completed from reference TRBV7-9 and TRBJ1-5, reads DTGVSQNPRHKITKRGQNVTFRCDPISEHNRLYWYRQTLGQGPEFLTYFQNEAQLEKSRLLSDRFSAERPKGSFSTLEIQRTEQGDSAMYLCASSPSTYRDPNQPQHFGDGTRLSIL.

The V gene is TRBV27, the J gene TRBJ1-1; D is possibly TRBD1 (5 bases). The CDR3 covers 13 residues. CDR1 is MNHEY and CDR2 is SMNVEV in the germline V gene (reference sequence). V shed 4 bases and J shed 1 base, with 7 bases lying between them. The CDR3 loop reads CASSSQENTEAFF. The CDR3 DNA follows: TGTGCCAGCAGTTCACAGGAGAACACTGAAGCTTTCTTT.

The chain uses TRBV5-1 and TRBJ1-1; 9 bases are shared with TRBD1. Looked up from germline, CDR1 is SGHRS and CDR2 is YFSETQ. The CDR3 consists of 16 residues. V was clipped by 2 bases and J by 0 bases; unmatched bases: 5. The CDR3 bases are TGCGCCAGCAGCTTCCAGGGACAGGGTATGAACACTGAAGCTTTCTTT. This sequence encodes CASSFQGQGMNTEAFF.

The J gene is TRBJ1-2, the V gene TRBV9; D is uncertain. The CDR3 is 16 amino acids. Germline CDR1 SGDLS, CDR2 YYNGEE. Trimming pared 3 bases from V and 0 bases from J, leaving 15 bases between. CDR3 sequence (DNA): TGTGCCAGCAGCGGGTCAGTAGGGAGTACTAACTATGGCTACACCTTC. Protein product: CASSGSVGSTNYGYTF.

This rearrangement joins TRBV5-1 to TRBJ2-7; D not certain. The V end lost 4 bases, the J end lost 2 bases, and 4 bases lay between the germline ends. The germline gives CDR1 SGHRS, CDR2 YFSETQ. The CDR3 is 11 residues long. Here the CDR3 reads CASSVAYEQYF. The CDR3 nucleotides are TGCGCCAGCAGCGTAGCCTACGAGCAGTACTTC.